This T cell receptor (beta chain) was identified in a study of blood T cell repertoires in COVID-19. Clones were sequenced by immunoSEQ multiplex PCR, and TCRdb holds only the in-frame ones, with some missing. The repertoire holds approximately 300,000 clones, with about 90% as singletons. Germline CDR1 reads MGHRA; CDR2 reads YSYEKL. Trimming took off 1 base at V and 0 bases at J, with 9 bases between the two ends. The CDR3 sequence is 15 residues long. This sequence was found in a man younger than 35 who had recovered from COVID-19. The sample comprised peripheral blood. This chain uses TRBV4-1 with TRBJ1-1; D is uncertain. The CDR3 loop is CASSQVAGMNTEAFF. The CDR3 nucleotides read TGCGCCAGCAGCCAAGTCGCAGGCATGAACACTGAAGCTTTCTTT.